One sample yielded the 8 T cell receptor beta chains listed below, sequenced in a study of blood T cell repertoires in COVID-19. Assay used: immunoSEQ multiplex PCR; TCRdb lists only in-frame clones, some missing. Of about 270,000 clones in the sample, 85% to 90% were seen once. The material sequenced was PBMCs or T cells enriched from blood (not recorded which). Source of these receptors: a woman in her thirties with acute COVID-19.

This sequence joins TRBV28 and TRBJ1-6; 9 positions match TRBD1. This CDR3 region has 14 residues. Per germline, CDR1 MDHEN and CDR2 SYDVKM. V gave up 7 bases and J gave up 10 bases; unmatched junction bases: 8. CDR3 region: CASTIQGARSPLHF. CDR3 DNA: TGTGCCAGCACTATACAGGGGGCGCGGTCACCCCTCCACTTT.

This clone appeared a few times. The CDR3 DNA follows: TGTGCCAGCAGCCCTGCCGAGACTAGCCGGGCAGGGCAGTACTTC. This gives the protein CASSPAETSRAGQYF. This chain connects TRBV7-9 to TRBJ2-7, with 7 bases lining up with TRBD2. The CDR3 length is 15 residues. CDR1 is SEHNR, CDR2 FQNEAQ, per germline (reference sequence). The ends lost 5 bases at V and 9 bases at J; junction bases unmatched: 16. The full variable domain, completed using reference TRBV7-9 and TRBJ2-7, is DTGVSQNPRHKITKRGQNVTFRCDPISEHNRLYWYRQTLGQGPEFLTYFQNEAQLEKSRLLSDRFSAERPKGSFSTLEIQRTEQGDSAMYLCASSPAETSRAGQYFGPGTRLTVT.

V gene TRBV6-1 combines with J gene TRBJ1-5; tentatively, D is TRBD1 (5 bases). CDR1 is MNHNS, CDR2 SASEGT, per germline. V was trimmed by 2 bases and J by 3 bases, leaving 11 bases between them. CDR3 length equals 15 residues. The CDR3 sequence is CASSELGGVNQPQHF. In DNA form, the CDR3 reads TGTGCCAGCAGTGAATTGGGAGGGGTCAATCAGCCCCAGCATTTT.

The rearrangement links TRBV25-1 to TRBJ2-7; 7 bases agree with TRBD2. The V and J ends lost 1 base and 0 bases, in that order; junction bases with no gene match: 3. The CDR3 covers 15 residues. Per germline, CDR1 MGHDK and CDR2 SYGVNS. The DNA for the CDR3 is TGTGCCAGCAGTGAATGGGGGACTACCTCCTACGAGCAGTACTTC. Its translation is CASSEWGTTSYEQYF.

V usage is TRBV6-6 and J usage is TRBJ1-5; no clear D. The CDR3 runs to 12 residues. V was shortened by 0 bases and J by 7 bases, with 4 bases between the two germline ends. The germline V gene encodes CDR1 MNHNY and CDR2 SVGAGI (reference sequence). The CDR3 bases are TGTGCCAGCAGTTACTCGGAGCAGCCCCAGCATTTT. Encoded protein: CASSYSEQPQHF.

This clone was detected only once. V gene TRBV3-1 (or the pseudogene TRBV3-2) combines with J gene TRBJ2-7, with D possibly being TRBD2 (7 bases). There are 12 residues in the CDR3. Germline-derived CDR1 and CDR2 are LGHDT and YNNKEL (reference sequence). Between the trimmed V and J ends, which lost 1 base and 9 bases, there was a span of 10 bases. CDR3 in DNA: TGTGCCAGCAGCCAAGGGGGAGGGGGGCAGTACTTC. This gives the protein CASSQGGGGQYF.

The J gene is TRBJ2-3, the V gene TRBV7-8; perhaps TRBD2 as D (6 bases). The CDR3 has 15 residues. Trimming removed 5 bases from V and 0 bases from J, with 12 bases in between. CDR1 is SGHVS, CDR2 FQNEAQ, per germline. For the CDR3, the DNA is TGTGCCAGCAGCGCACGGAGGGGCAGCACAGATACGCAGTATTTT. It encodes CASSARRGSTDTQYF.

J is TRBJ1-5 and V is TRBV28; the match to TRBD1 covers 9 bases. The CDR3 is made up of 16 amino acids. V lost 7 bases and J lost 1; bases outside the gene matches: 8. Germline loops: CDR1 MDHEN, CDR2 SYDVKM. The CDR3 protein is CASTLPGQGSNQPQHF. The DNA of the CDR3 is TGTGCCAGCACCCTCCCGGGACAGGGAAGCAATCAGCCCCAGCATTTT.